This entry lists 15 T cell receptor beta chains sequenced from one sample in a study of blood T cell repertoires in COVID-19. Clones were sequenced by immunoSEQ multiplex PCR, and TCRdb holds only the in-frame ones, with some missing. The sample gives about 350,000 clones, 88% of which show up once; approximately 7.4% is in the top ten. The sequencing input was peripheral blood. The receptors were sampled from a woman in her 70s with COVID-19, enrolled during active disease.

Only one count was recorded for this clone. The J gene is TRBJ1-2, the V gene TRBV7-9, with D perhaps TRBD1 (5 bases). CDR3 size: 14 residues. Germline assignment: CDR1 SEHNR and CDR2 FQNEAQ (reference sequence). Trimming took off 0 bases at V and 7 bases at J, with 12 bases between the two ends. This CDR3 reads CASSLAVGGAGYTF. In DNA, the CDR3 is TGTGCCAGCAGCTTAGCCGTGGGCGGGGCTGGCTACACCTTC. Supplemented by reference TRBV7-9 and TRBJ1-2, the full variable domain reads DTGVSQNPRHKITKRGQNVTFRCDPISEHNRLYWYRQTLGQGPEFLTYFQNEAQLEKSRLLSDRFSAERPKGSFSTLEIQRTEQGDSAMYLCASSLAVGGAGYTFGSGTRLTVV.

This clone was observed a handful of times. This rearrangement joins TRBV21-1 to TRBJ1-6; whether TRBD1, the table's D call, matches the DNA was not checked. TRBV21-1 is described as a pseudogene. This CDR3 is 18 amino acids long. Written as DNA, the CDR3 is TGTGCCAGCAGCAAAGACTCAAAAAGGACACACTATAATTCACCCCTCCACTTT. Translating it yields CASSKDSKRTHYNSPLHF.

This rearrangement joins TRBV6-5 to TRBJ1-1; D unresolved. Germline values: CDR1 MNHEY, CDR2 SVGAGI. This CDR3 comprises 13 residues. Deletions cut 2 bases from V and 3 bases from J, with 7 bases between. CDR3 in DNA: TGTGCCAGCAGTTACGAGGAGGACACTGAAGCTTTCTTT. This translates into CASSYEEDTEAFF.

This chain connects TRBV13 to TRBJ2-7; 9 nucleotides line up with TRBD1. After removal of 3 bases from V and 6 bases from J, the junction contained 9 bases not matched to a gene. The V gene's germline CDR1 is PRHDT and CDR2 FYEKMQ (reference sequence). The CDR3 runs 15 residues. In DNA form, the CDR3 reads TGTGCCAGCAGCTTGGGTTACAGGGGGCCAGTCGAGCAGTACTTC. It translates to CASSLGYRGPVEQYF.

The chain is built from TRBV7-2 and TRBJ1-2, with 7 nucleotides matching TRBD1. CDR1 is SGHTA and CDR2 is FQGNSA in the germline V gene. There are 14 residues in the CDR3. V trimming: 1 base; J trimming: 5 bases; junction bases outside the gene matches: 4. The CDR3, as DNA: TGTGCCAGCAGCTTAGACAGGGGAGGATATGGCTACACCTTC. Encoded protein: CASSLDRGGYGYTF.

The V call is TRBV7-9, the J call TRBJ2-3; 7 bases match TRBD1. CDR1 and CDR2 (germline): SEHNR, FQNEAQ (reference sequence). The CDR3 sequence is 15 residues long. The J segment lost 4 bases and the V segment lost 5 bases, leaving 9 bases of the junction unmatched. CDR3 nucleotides: TGTGCCAGCAGCAGTGTTAAGGGGGCGGCAGATACGCAGTATTTT. This encodes CASSSVKGAADTQYF.

CDR3 sequence: CASSPGQGTRYGYTF. In DNA, the CDR3 is TGTGCCAGCAGTCCCGGACAGGGGACTAGGTATGGCTACACCTTC. V and J are TRBV25-1 and TRBJ1-2; 9 bases fit TRBD1. The CDR3 runs to 15 residues. Germline assignment: CDR1 MGHDK and CDR2 SYGVNS. V dropped 5 bases and J dropped 5; count of bases not matched to a gene: 9.

V is TRBV5-1 and J is TRBJ2-1; possible D gene TRBD2, 5 bases. CDR3 length: 13 residues. Germline assignment: CDR1 SGHRS and CDR2 YFSETQ. V was cut by 0 bases and J by 13 bases, with 14 bases left in between. The CDR3 bases are TGCGCCAGCAGCTTGGATCGGGGATCGGCACAGTTCTTC. Translating it yields CASSLDRGSAQFF.

This chain joins TRBV28 and TRBJ1-1; 7 nucleotides agree with TRBD1. CDR3 size: 15 residues. V dropped 4 bases and J dropped 0; count of bases not matched to a gene: 5. Germline CDR1 and CDR2: MDHEN and SYDVKM. The CDR3 DNA sequence: TGTGCCAGCAGTTCGCCGGGACAGATGAACACTGAAGCTTTCTTT. It specifies CASSSPGQMNTEAFF.

This chain connects TRBV13 to TRBJ2-2, with 12 bases matching TRBD1. The CDR3 covers 16 residues. The germline CDR1 and CDR2 sequences are PRHDT and FYEKMQ (reference sequence). J was trimmed by 6 bases and V by 4 bases; bases with no gene match: 6. The CDR3 DNA follows: TGTGCCAGCAGCTACCCCGGGACAGGGGGCCCCGGGGAGCTGTTTTTT. Translation: CASSYPGTGGPGELFF.

The rearrangement joins TRBV5-1 to TRBJ2-3; 7 nucleotides line up with TRBD2. CDR1 is SGHRS, CDR2 YFSETQ, per germline. J was trimmed by 3 bases and V by 2 bases; bases with no gene match: 9. CDR3 size: 16 residues. In nucleotides, the CDR3 is TGCGCCAGCAGCTTAGGCTGGGGGGGTACAACAGATACGCAGTATTTT. This gives the protein CASSLGWGGTTDTQYF.

This chain joins TRBV27 and TRBJ1-1; the D is unclear. V was clipped by 2 bases and J by 0 bases, with 7 bases between them. The CDR3 extends over 14 amino acids. The germline V gene encodes CDR1 MNHEY and CDR2 SMNVEV (reference sequence). CDR3 coding DNA: TGTGCCAGCAGTTTAAGACTCCTGAACACTGAAGCTTTCTTT. Translating gives CASSLRLLNTEAFF.

The chain is built from TRBV2 and TRBJ1-3, with D perhaps TRBD1 (5 bases). The CDR3 is made up of 15 amino acids. Trimming left V 4 bases short and J 0 bases short, with 10 bases between. Per the germline V gene, CDR1 is SNHLY and CDR2 is FYNNEI. The chain's CDR3 is CASSGQGLSGNTIYF. The CDR3, as DNA: TGTGCCAGCAGTGGGCAGGGCCTCTCTGGAAACACCATATATTTT. The full variable domain, completed using reference TRBV2 and TRBJ1-3, is EPEVTQTPSHQVTQMGQEVILRCVPISNHLYFYWYRQILGQKVEFLVSFYNNEISEKSEIFDDQFSVERPDGSNFTLKIRSTKLEDSAMYFCASSGQGLSGNTIYFGEGSWLTVV.

The chain combines TRBV5-1 with TRBJ1-3, with a weak D call TRBD1 (6 bases). Trimming removed 2 bases from V and 0 bases from J, with 12 bases in between. Per the germline V gene, CDR1 is SGHRS and CDR2 is YFSETQ. This CDR3 comprises 16 residues. CDR3 amino acids: CASSFWTASSGNTIYF. CDR3 coding DNA: TGCGCCAGCAGCTTCTGGACAGCAAGCTCTGGAAACACCATATATTTT.

The J gene is TRBJ1-5, the V gene TRBV27, with D unresolved. Germline CDR1 is MNHEY and CDR2 is SMNVEV (reference sequence). The V and J ends lost 5 bases and 2 bases respectively, with 10 bases between them. The CDR3 sequence is 14 residues long. The CDR3 region has the DNA TGTGCCAGCAGTGCGGGATCCGGCAATCAGCCCCAGCATTTT. Translation gives CASSAGSGNQPQHF.